The source of this T cell receptor beta chain is a study of cytomegalovirus exposure and HLA in healthy donors. Study results and limitations: Relative to equally common others, HLA-associated TCR beta chains showed greater clonal expansion in a later analysis. Later on, a genetic analysis was performed. It linked a missense variant in DCLRE1C with V- and J-gene trimming of TCR beta.

Of note for this clone: Antigen unknown.

This PCR relied on a set of 60 Vbeta primers and 13 Jbeta primers. Sequenced by immunoSEQ multiplex PCR; TCRdb stores in-frame clones only, minus some. This repertoire shows about 160,000 clones, just under 80% found once; its top ten account for roughly 1.2%. The ends were cut back, 5 bases at V and 8 bases at J, with 14 bases in the middle. This CDR3 has 13 amino acids. Germline CDR1 MNHEY, CDR2 SMNVEV (reference sequence). This chain joins TRBV27 and TRBJ2-3; D might be TRBD1 (5 bases). Sequencing input: PBMCs. This TCR came from a woman aged 45-59 years in good health and CMV-seronegative. The CDR3 region is CASSPYRSGTQYF. The CDR3 DNA reads as TGTGCCAGCAGTCCCTACAGGTCAGGTACGCAGTATTTT.